This T cell receptor (beta chain) was recovered during a study of CD8+CD57+ T cells in acquired aplastic anemia (dated by TCRdb to 2016 to 2019). About the study as a whole: A mean of about 3.2 ug of DNA, ranging from about 0.2 to 27.4 ug, was extracted from sorted CD4+ and CD8+ cells. Mean read counts for healthy donor samples were about 10 million for CD4+ cells and around 11 million for CD8+ cells.

Worth noting for this clonotype: The clone's antigen remains unknown. No base qualities exist here, and no much larger clone lies one base off it.

The study deep-sequenced TCR repertoires of sorted CD4+ and CD8+ blood T cells from severe aplastic anemia patients and healthy subjects. Ficoll-Paque density gradient centrifugation was used to isolate peripheral blood mononuclear cells. Before DNA extraction, CD4+ and CD8+ T cells were sorted by FACS or by magnetic beads. Genomic DNA served as template for TCR beta VDJ combination and CDR3 sequence profiling. An Illumina HiSeq 2000 was the platform used for TCR repertoire sequencing. As for how the authors treated the data: TRBV/TRBJ rearrangement plots, CDR3 size and DJ length profiles, and Simpson's diversity index were used to evaluate the repertoires. Whichever DNA sequence was most abundant in the deep sequencing data was defined as the immunodominant clone. CDR3 amino acid sequences were screened for sharing across subjects and were compared with published repertoires and the VDJdb database. Using fastp at Q25 and MiXCR, TCRdb reprocessed the public reads and kept productive beta chains. CDR3 protein sequences are deduplicated, and each keeps its most common genes and DNA. The V and J calls and clone size are TCRdb's, not the authors'. This sample holds under 200,000 distinct CDR3 sequences; approximately 40% were observed only once. The ten largest account for about 1.1% of the sample.

Trimming costs V 3 bases and J 6 bases, and their ends lie 11 bases apart. In the germline V gene, CDR1 corresponds to SGDLS and CDR2 to YYNGEE. From the cysteine up to the phenylalanine, the CDR3 has a length of 13 residues. Of the read, only the CDR3 DNA is kept; its 39 bases are in frame from base 1. The paper's findings and limits, for the study overall: Twenty-nine CD8+ CDR3 sequences were found to be shared between patients and controls, but these sequences appeared to be highly expressed in patients and within the immunodominant clones of the patients. CD8+ Simpson's diversity did not differ significantly between patients and healthy controls (P=0.060).

Sequencing input: sorted CD4+, CD8+, or CD8+CD57+ T cells (not recorded which) from PBMCs. Recombination connected TRBV9 to TRBJ2-3; there is no confident call for the D gene. This TCR derives from a human donor in good health. CDR3 sequence: CASSAGAEDTQYF. The base sequence is TGTGCCAGCAGCGCCGGTGCGGAGGATACGCAGTATTTT.